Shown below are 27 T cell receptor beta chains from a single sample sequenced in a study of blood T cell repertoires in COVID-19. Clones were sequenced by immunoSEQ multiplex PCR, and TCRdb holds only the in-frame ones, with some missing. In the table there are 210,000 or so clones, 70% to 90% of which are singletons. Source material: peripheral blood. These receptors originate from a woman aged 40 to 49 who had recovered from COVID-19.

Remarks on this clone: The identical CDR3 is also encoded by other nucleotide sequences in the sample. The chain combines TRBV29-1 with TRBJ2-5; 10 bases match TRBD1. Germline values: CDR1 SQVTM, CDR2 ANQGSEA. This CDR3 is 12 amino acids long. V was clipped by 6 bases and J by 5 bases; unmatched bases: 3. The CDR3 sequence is CSVDRGRETQYF. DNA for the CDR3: TGCAGCGTAGACAGGGGGCGGGAGACCCAGTACTTC.

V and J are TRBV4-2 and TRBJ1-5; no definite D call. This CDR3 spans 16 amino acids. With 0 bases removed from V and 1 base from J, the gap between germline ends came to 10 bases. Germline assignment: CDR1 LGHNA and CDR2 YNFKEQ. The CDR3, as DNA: TGTGCCAGCAGCCAAGATGGCAGGAAGAGCAATCAGCCCCAGCATTTT. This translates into CASSQDGRKSNQPQHF.

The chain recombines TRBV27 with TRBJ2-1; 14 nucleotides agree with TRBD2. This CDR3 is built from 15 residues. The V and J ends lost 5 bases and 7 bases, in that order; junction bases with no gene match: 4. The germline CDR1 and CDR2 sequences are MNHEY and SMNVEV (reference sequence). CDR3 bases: TGTGCCAGCAGTCCAGGGACTAGCGGGAGTAATGAGCAGTTCTTC. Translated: CASSPGTSGSNEQFF.

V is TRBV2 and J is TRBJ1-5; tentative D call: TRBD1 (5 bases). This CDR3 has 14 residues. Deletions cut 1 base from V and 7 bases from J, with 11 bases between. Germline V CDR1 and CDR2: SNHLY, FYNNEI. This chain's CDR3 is CASSEEQGWQPQHF. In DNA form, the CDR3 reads TGTGCCAGCAGTGAAGAGCAGGGCTGGCAGCCCCAGCATTTT.

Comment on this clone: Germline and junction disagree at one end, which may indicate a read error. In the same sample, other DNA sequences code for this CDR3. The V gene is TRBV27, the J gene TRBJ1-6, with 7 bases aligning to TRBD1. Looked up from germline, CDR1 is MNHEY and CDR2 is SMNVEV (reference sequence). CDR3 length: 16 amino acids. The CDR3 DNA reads TGTGCCAGCAGAATAGACAGGGTCCTCGTTAATTCACCTCTCCACTTT. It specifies CASRIDRVLVNSPLHF.

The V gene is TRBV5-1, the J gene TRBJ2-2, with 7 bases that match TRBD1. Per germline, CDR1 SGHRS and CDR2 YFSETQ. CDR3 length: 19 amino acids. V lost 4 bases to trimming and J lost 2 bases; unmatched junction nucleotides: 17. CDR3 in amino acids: CASSHYEQGWVGNTGELFF. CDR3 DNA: TGCGCCAGCAGCCACTATGAACAGGGGTGGGTCGGCAACACCGGGGAGCTGTTTTTT.

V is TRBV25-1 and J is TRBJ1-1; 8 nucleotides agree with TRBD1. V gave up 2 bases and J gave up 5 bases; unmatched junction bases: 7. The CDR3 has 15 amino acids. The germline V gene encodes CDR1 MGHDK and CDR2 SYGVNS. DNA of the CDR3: TGTGCCAGCAGTGAAAGTTGGACAGGGAGGACTGAAGCTTTCTTT. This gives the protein CASSESWTGRTEAFF.

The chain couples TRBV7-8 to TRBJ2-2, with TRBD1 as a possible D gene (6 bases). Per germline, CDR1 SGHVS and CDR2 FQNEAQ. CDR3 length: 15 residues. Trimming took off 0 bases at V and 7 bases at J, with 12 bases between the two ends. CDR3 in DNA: TGTGCCAGCAGCTTAGCCGAACAGGGTGGCGGGGAGCTGTTTTTT. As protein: CASSLAEQGGGELFF.

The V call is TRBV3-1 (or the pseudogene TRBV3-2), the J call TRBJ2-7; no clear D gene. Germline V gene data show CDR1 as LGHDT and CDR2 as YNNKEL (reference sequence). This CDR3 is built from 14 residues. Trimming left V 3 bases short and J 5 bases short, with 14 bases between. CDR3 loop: CASSHSGWIDEQYF. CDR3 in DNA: TGTGCCAGCAGCCATTCCGGGTGGATCGACGAGCAGTACTTC.

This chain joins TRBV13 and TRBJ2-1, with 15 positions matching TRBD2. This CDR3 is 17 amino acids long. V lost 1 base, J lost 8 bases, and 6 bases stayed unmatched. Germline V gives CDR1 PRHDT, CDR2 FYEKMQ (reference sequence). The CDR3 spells CASSLVGLAGGNDEQFF. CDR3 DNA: TGTGCCAGCAGCTTAGTGGGACTAGCGGGAGGTAACGATGAGCAGTTCTTC. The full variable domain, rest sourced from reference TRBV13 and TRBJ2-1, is AAGVIQSPRHLIKEKRETATLKCYPIPRHDTVYWYQQGPGQDPQFLISFYEKMQSDKGSIPDRFSAQQFSDYHSELNMSSLELGDSALYFCASSLVGLAGGNDEQFFGPGTRLTVL.

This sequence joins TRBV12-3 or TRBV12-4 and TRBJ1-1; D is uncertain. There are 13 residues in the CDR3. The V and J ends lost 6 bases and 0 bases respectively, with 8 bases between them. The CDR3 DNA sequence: TGTGCCAGCAGGGGCTTCATGAACACTGAAGCTTTCTTT. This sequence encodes CASRGFMNTEAFF.

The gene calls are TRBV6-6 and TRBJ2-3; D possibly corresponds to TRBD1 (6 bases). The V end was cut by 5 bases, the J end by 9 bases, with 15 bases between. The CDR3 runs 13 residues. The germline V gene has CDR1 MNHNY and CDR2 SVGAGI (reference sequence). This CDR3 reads CASSQGSLETQYF. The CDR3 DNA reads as TGTGCCAGCAGTCAGGGGTCCCTCGAAACGCAGTATTTT.

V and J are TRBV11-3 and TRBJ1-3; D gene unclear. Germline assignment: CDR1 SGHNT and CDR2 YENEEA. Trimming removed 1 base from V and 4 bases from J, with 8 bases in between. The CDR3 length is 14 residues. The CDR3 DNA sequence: TGTGCCAGCAGCTTAGGAGACAAAGGAAACACCATATATTTT. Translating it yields CASSLGDKGNTIYF.

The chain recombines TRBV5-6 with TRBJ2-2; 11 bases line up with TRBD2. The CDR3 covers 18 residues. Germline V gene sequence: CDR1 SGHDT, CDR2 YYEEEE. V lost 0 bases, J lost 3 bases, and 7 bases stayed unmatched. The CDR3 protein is CASSLGPSGRRDTGELFF. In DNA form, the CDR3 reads TGTGCCAGCAGCTTGGGGCCTAGCGGGAGGAGAGACACCGGGGAGCTGTTTTTT.

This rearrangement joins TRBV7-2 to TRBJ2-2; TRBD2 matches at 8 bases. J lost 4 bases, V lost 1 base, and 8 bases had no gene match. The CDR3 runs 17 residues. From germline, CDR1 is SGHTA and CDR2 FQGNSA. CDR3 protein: CASSLGQGLGSTGELFF. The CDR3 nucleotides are TGTGCCAGCAGCTTAGGCCAGGGACTAGGTTCCACCGGGGAGCTGTTTTTT.

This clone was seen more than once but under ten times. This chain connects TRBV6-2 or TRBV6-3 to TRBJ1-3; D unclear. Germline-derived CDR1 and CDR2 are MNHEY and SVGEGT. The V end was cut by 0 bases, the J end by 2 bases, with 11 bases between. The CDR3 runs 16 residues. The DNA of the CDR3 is TGTGCCAGCAGTTACTCTGAGGGCCCGACTGGAAACACCATATATTTT. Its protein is CASSYSEGPTGNTIYF.

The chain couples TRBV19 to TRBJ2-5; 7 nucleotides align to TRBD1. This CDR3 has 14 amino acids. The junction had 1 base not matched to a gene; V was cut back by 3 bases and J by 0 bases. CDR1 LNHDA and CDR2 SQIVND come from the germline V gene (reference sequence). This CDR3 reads CASSIGTDQETQYF. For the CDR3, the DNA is TGTGCCAGTAGTATTGGGACAGACCAAGAGACCCAGTACTTC. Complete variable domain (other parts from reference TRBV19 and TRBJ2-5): DGGITQSPKYLFRKEGQNVTLSCEQNLNHDAMYWYRQDPGQGLRLIYYSQIVNDFQKGDIAEGYSVSREKKESFPLTVTSAQKNPTAFYLCASSIGTDQETQYFGPGTRLLVL.

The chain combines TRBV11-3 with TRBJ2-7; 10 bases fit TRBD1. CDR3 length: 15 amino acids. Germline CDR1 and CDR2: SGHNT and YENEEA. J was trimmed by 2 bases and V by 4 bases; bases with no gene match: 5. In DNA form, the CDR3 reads TGTGCCAGCAGCTCCCGGACAGGGGGGACCTACGAGCAGTACTTC. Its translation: CASSSRTGGTYEQYF.

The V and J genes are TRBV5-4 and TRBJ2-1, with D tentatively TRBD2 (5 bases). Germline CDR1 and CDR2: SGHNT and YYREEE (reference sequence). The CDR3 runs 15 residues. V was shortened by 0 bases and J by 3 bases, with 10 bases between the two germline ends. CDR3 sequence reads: CASSLASGRYNEQFF. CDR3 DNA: TGTGCCAGCAGCTTGGCCAGCGGTCGCTACAATGAGCAGTTCTTC.

The CDR3 sequence is CASSLGQKETQYF. CDR3 sequence (DNA): TGTGCCAGCAGCCTGGGACAGAAAGAGACCCAGTACTTC. V usage is TRBV3-1 (or the pseudogene TRBV3-2) and J usage is TRBJ2-5, with 7 bases matching TRBD1. The V gene's germline CDR1 is LGHDT and CDR2 YNNKEL (reference sequence). The junction had 2 bases not matched to a gene; V was cut back by 4 bases and J by 3 bases. The CDR3 loop spans 13 amino acids.

CDR3 sequence: CASSYSWDTNTGELFF. In DNA form, the CDR3 reads TGTGCCAGCAGTTACTCATGGGACACAAACACCGGGGAGCTGTTTTTT. The chain combines TRBV6-5 with TRBJ2-2; perhaps TRBD1 as D (6 bases). Germline loops: CDR1 MNHEY, CDR2 SVGAGI. V was cut by 0 bases and J by 2 bases, with 10 bases left in between. The CDR3 runs 16 residues.

The CDR3 reads CASRQAQGPQHF. The CDR3 region has the DNA TGTGCCAGCAGACAGGCCCAAGGGCCCCAGCATTTT. The rearrangement joins TRBV6-5 to TRBJ1-5; TRBD1 might be the D (5 bases). CDR1 and CDR2 (germline): MNHEY, SVGAGI. The length of the CDR3 is 12 residues. V was shortened by 6 bases and J by 9 bases, with 12 bases between the two germline ends.

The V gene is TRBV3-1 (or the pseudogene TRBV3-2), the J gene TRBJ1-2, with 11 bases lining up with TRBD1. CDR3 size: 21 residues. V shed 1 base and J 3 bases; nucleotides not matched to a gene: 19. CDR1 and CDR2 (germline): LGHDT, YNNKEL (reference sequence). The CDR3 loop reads CASSQAKQLTGRTGGYYGYTF. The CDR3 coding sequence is TGTGCCAGCAGCCAAGCTAAACAGCTAACCGGGAGGACAGGGGGCTACTATGGCTACACCTTC.

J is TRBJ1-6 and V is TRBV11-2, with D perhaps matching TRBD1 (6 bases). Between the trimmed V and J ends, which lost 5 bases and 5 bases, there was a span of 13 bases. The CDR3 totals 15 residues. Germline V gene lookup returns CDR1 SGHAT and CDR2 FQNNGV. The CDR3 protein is CASSVWTVNNSPLHF. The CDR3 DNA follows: TGTGCCAGCAGCGTATGGACAGTCAATAATTCACCCCTCCACTTT.

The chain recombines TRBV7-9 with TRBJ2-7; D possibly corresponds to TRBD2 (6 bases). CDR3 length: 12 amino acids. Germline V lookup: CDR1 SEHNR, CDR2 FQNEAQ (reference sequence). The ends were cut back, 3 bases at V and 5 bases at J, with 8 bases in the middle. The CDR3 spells CASSFSGNEQYF. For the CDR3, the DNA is TGTGCCAGCAGCTTTAGCGGAAACGAGCAGTACTTC.

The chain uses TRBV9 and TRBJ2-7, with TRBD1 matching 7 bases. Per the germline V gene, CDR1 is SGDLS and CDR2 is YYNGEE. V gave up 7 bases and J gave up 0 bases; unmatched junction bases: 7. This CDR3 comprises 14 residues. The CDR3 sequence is CASSQGYGSYEQYF. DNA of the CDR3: TGTGCCAGCTCACAGGGGTATGGCTCCTACGAGCAGTACTTC.

The CDR3 is CASRGLDSNTEAFF. The DNA for the CDR3 is TGCGCCAGCAGAGGACTGGACAGCAACACTGAAGCTTTCTTT. This rearrangement joins TRBV5-1 to TRBJ1-1; D perhaps matches TRBD1 (6 bases). CDR1 SGHRS and CDR2 YFSETQ come from the germline V gene. Trimming removed 5 bases at V and 2 bases at J, with 13 bases between. The CDR3 runs to 14 residues.